The 20 T cell receptor beta chains below were found in one sample sequenced in a study of blood T cell repertoires in COVID-19. Measured with immunoSEQ multiplex PCR; TCRdb has only the in-frame clones, and not every one. The profile shows fewer than 80,000 clones, 78% of them singletons. The sequenced sample consisted of peripheral blood. The receptors here all came from a man aged 55 to 70 with COVID-19, enrolled during active disease.

The chain couples TRBV15 to TRBJ2-7; weak D call: TRBD2 (5 bases). Looked up from germline, CDR1 is LNHNV and CDR2 is YYDKDF (reference sequence). This CDR3 is built from 15 residues. V lost 8 bases, J lost 1 base, and 18 bases lay in between. The CDR3 bases are TGTGCCACCGCAGAGGGTCTGGGTAATTCCTACGAGCAGTACTTC. Translation gives CATAEGLGNSYEQYF.

The genes are TRBV7-9 and TRBJ2-7, with 7 bases lining up with TRBD2. The CDR3 runs 14 residues. Per the germline V gene, CDR1 is SEHNR and CDR2 is FQNEAQ (reference sequence). Trimming removed 2 bases from V and 5 bases from J; junction bases left unmatched: 6. The CDR3 DNA sequence: TGTGCCAGCAGCTTACAAAGACTAGCTGACGAGCAGTACTTC. This codes for CASSLQRLADEQYF.

This clone was seen just once. The chain couples TRBV6-1 to TRBJ2-3; a weak D match, TRBD1 (5 bases). Trimming pared 3 bases from V and 2 bases from J, leaving 9 bases between. The germline V gene encodes CDR1 MNHNS and CDR2 SASEGT. The CDR3 extends over 14 amino acids. As DNA, the CDR3 is TGTGCCAGCAGTGAGGGGCAGATCACAGATACGCAGTATTTT. Encoded protein: CASSEGQITDTQYF.

The V call is TRBV2, the J call TRBJ1-4; TRBD1 matches 7 bases. Germline trimming cut 4 bases from V and 6 bases from J; bases unmatched to any gene: 8. The germline CDR1 and CDR2 sequences are SNHLY and FYNNEI. This CDR3 has 15 amino acids. CDR3 in amino acids: CASSGPGGIDEKLFF. The CDR3 DNA reads TGTGCCAGCAGTGGCCCAGGGGGTATTGATGAAAAACTGTTTTTT.

The chain uses TRBV15 and TRBJ2-5; D is ambiguous. In germline, CDR1 is LNHNV, CDR2 YYDKDF (reference sequence). Trimming removed 1 base from V and 3 bases from J, with 6 bases in between. The length of the CDR3 is 13 residues. Here the CDR3 DNA reads TGTGCCACCAGCAGAGTCCAGGAAGAGACCCAGTACTTC. Its translation is CATSRVQEETQYF.

The genes are TRBV11-3 and TRBJ2-3; the D is unclear. The CDR3 spans 14 residues. Germline V lookup: CDR1 SGHNT, CDR2 YENEEA. Trimming cost V 5 bases and J 0 bases, with 9 bases left between them. CDR3 DNA: TGTGCCAGCAGCGCATCAACTAGCACAGATACGCAGTATTTT. This gives the protein CASSASTSTDTQYF.

This clone turned up a few times. This chain connects TRBV5-5 to TRBJ2-3, with D maybe TRBD2 (6 bases). Germline CDR1 is SGHKS and CDR2 is YYEKEE (reference sequence). The CDR3 contains 17 residues. The V end was cut by 0 bases, the J end by 2 bases, with 16 bases between. CDR3 sequence (DNA): TGTGCCAGCAGCTTGGTTGCGGGGCAGGGTTTCACAGATACGCAGTATTTT. It specifies CASSLVAGQGFTDTQYF.

This chain connects TRBV2 to TRBJ1-1; 9 bases are shared with TRBD1. Germline trimming cut 7 bases from V and 4 bases from J; bases unmatched to any gene: 10. The CDR3 is 15 residues long. The V gene's germline CDR1 is SNHLY and CDR2 FYNNEI. Here the CDR3 reads CASNSGQGMVTEAFF. The CDR3, as DNA: TGTGCCAGCAATTCGGGACAGGGAATGGTCACTGAAGCTTTCTTT.

The rearrangement links TRBV5-4 to TRBJ2-6; D is unresolved. V was trimmed by 3 bases and J by 2 bases, leaving 3 bases between them. Germline V gene data show CDR1 as SGHNT and CDR2 as YYREEE (reference sequence). The CDR3 loop spans 13 amino acids. CDR3 sequence (DNA): TGTGCCAGCAGCTACACTGGGGCCAACGTCCTGACTTTC. Translation: CASSYTGANVLTF.

V is TRBV6-2 or TRBV6-3 and J is TRBJ2-2, with D possibly being TRBD2 (5 bases). The CDR3 has 16 amino acids. Germline V gives CDR1 MNHEY, CDR2 SVGEGT. V was shortened by 5 bases and J by 5 bases, with 18 bases between the two germline ends. Here the CDR3 DNA reads TGTGCCAGCAGTCGGACTTTGGATCGCGAAACCGGGGAGCTGTTTTTT. It codes for CASSRTLDRETGELFF.

The DNA of the CDR3 is TGTGCCATCAGTGACGGCGGGAAAGATGAGCAGTTCTTC. Encoded protein: CAISDGGKDEQFF. This chain links TRBV10-3 with TRBJ2-1, with D perhaps matching TRBD2 (6 bases). The CDR3 is 13 amino acids. Between the trimmed V and J ends, which lost 3 bases and 8 bases, there was a span of 11 bases. Looked up from germline, CDR1 is ENHRY and CDR2 is SYGVKD.

This clone was seen a few times. The CDR3 DNA reads as TGTGCCAGCAGACTAGCGGGGGGCCTTGGCTACAATGAGCAGTTCTTC. Protein: CASRLAGGLGYNEQFF. J is TRBJ2-1 and V is TRBV2, with 12 bases matching TRBD2. V trimming: 6 bases; J trimming: 3 bases; junction bases outside the gene matches: 6. Germline V gene lookup returns CDR1 SNHLY and CDR2 FYNNEI. The CDR3 contains 16 residues.

As DNA, the CDR3 is TGTGCCAGCAGTTGGGGACTTAATGAGCAGTTCTTC. Its translation is CASSWGLNEQFF. The genes are TRBV28 and TRBJ2-1; TRBD2 might be the D (6 bases). The CDR3 is 12 residues long. In germline, CDR1 is MDHEN, CDR2 SYDVKM. Trimming pared 4 bases from V and 7 bases from J, leaving 8 bases between.

This chain links TRBV10-3 with TRBJ1-5, with 10 bases that match TRBD1. Per the germline V gene, CDR1 is ENHRY and CDR2 is SYGVKD. The CDR3 loop spans 15 amino acids. Trimming at V came to 5 bases and at J to 4 bases, leaving 5 bases not matched to a gene. DNA of the CDR3: TGTGCCATCAGTCCGGACAGGGGGACTAATCAGCCCCAGCATTTT. Translated, it gives CAISPDRGTNQPQHF.

This chain links TRBV29-1 with TRBJ2-7, with D possibly matching TRBD2 (5 bases). Germline-derived CDR1 and CDR2 are SQVTM and ANQGSEA. The CDR3 sequence is 10 residues long. Between the trimmed V and J ends, which lost 7 bases and 5 bases, there was a span of 9 bases. The CDR3 loop is CSARENEQYF. As DNA, the CDR3 is TGCAGCGCAAGGGAGAACGAGCAGTACTTC.

This clone was counted ten times or more. Other DNA sequences in the sample encode the same CDR3. The genes are TRBV24-1 and TRBJ1-2, with D possibly matching TRBD1 (6 bases). Germline CDR1 KGHDR, CDR2 SFDVKD. V was clipped by 0 bases and J by 4 bases, with 11 bases between them. CDR3 length equals 15 residues. CDR3: CATSDLRGGFYGYTF. DNA of the CDR3: TGTGCCACCAGTGATTTGAGAGGGGGATTCTATGGCTACACCTTC.

This clone came up once. The J gene is TRBJ2-3, the V gene TRBV14; 13 nucleotides match TRBD2. Trimming at V came to 5 bases and at J to 2 bases, leaving 4 bases not matched to a gene. This CDR3 is built from 16 residues. Germline CDR1 SGHDN, CDR2 FVKESK. CDR3 bases: TGTGCCAGCAGCTGGGGGACTAGCGGGATCACAGATACGCAGTATTTT. It translates to CASSWGTSGITDTQYF.

The chain combines TRBV4-1 with TRBJ2-1, with 7 bases that match TRBD2. V was clipped by 3 bases and J by 0 bases; unmatched bases: 8. The CDR3 length is 17 residues. Germline V lookup: CDR1 MGHRA, CDR2 YSYEKL. The CDR3 DNA is TGCGCCAGCAGCCACGGCCTGCGGGGGAGCTCCTACAATGAGCAGTTCTTC. Amino acid sequence: CASSHGLRGSSYNEQFF.

In DNA, the CDR3 is TGTGCCAGCAGCCCCCACCTAATAGGGGAAGGAGCTTTCTTT. This sequence encodes CASSPHLIGEGAFF. The rearrangement uses TRBV28 and TRBJ1-1, with D perhaps matching TRBD1 (5 bases). Trimming cost V 6 bases and J 10 bases, with 21 bases left between them. There are 14 residues in the CDR3. CDR1 is MDHEN, CDR2 SYDVKM, per germline.

This chain connects TRBV5-4 to TRBJ2-5, with D uncertain. Germline CDR1 SGHNT, CDR2 YYREEE (reference sequence). V lost 3 bases and J lost 3, with 12 bases in between. The CDR3 runs 14 residues. CDR3 loop: CASSSQTGEETQYF. CDR3 nucleotides: TGTGCCAGCAGCTCTCAGACCGGAGAAGAGACCCAGTACTTC.